This T cell receptor (beta chain) was recovered during a study of T cells in women clearing cervical HPV infection. Only in-frame clones appear in the TCRdb table, and some are missing; sequencing was by immunoSEQ multiplex PCR. This repertoire includes roughly 40,000 clones. Material for sequencing was blood buffy coat. This receptor was taken from a woman between 18 and 75 years old with a cervical HPV16 infection that either progressed to CIN3+ or cleared (not recorded which).

CDR3 amino acids: CSARDPKSGRANEQFF. The part of the CDR3 DNA that was read is TGCAGTGCTAGAGACCCTAAGAGCGGGAGGGCCAATGAG. This chain uses TRBV20-1 with TRBJ2-1, with 10 bases aligning to TRBD2. Sequencing ends 3 residues short of the CDR3 end; the germline J gene provides the rest. Germline CDR1 and CDR2: DFQATT and SNEGSKA (reference sequence). This CDR3 has 16 amino acids. The V segment lost 0 bases and the J segment 6 bases; nucleotides outside the gene matches: 8.